The 11 T cell receptor beta chains given below trace back to one sample, sequenced in a study of blood T cell repertoires in COVID-19. Profiling relied on immunoSEQ multiplex PCR, and the TCRdb table lists in-frame clones only, not all of them. The data hold about 110,000 clones, with about four fifths observed a single time. The material sequenced was peripheral blood. These receptors were collected from a woman aged 40-49 years with acute or convalescent COVID-19.

This sequence joins TRBV5-1 and TRBJ2-7; the match to TRBD1 covers 10 bases. The CDR3 consists of 15 residues. The germline gives CDR1 SGHRS, CDR2 YFSETQ. The J segment lost 1 base and the V segment lost 7 bases, leaving 8 bases of the junction unmatched. The CDR3 reads CASRTGTGVSYEQYF. DNA of the CDR3: TGCGCCAGCCGAACCGGGACAGGGGTTTCCTACGAGCAGTACTTC.

This clone was detected only once. The rearrangement links TRBV11-1 to TRBJ2-2, with 11 bases that match TRBD2. The CDR3 loop spans 16 amino acids. The J segment lost 1 base and the V segment lost 5 bases, leaving 3 bases of the junction unmatched. CDR1 and CDR2 from the germline V gene are SGHAT and FQDESV (reference sequence). CDR3 sequence: CASSLGLAVNTGELFF. The CDR3 region has the DNA TGTGCCAGCAGCCTGGGACTAGCGGTGAACACCGGGGAGCTGTTTTTT. Full variable domain (missing parts from reference TRBV11-1 and TRBJ2-2): EAEVAQSPRYKITEKSQAVAFWCDPISGHATLYWYRQILGQGPELLVQFQDESVVDDSQLPKDRFSAERLKGVDSTLKIQPAELGDSAMYLCASSLGLAVNTGELFFGEGSRLTVL.

The gene calls are TRBV5-5 and TRBJ2-2; D gene ambiguous. Trimming took 2 bases from V and 0 from J, leaving 5 bases between them. CDR1 is SGHKS and CDR2 is YYEKEE in the germline V gene (reference sequence). The CDR3 loop spans 14 amino acids. The DNA of the CDR3 is TGTGCCAGCAGCTTTGCGTCGAACACCGGGGAGCTGTTTTTT. This sequence encodes CASSFASNTGELFF. Using reference TRBV5-5 and TRBJ2-2 for the parts outside the CDR3, the full variable domain is DAGVTQSPTHLIKTRGQQVTLRCSPISGHKSVSWYQQVLGQGPQFIFQYYEKEERGRGNFPDRFSARQFPNYSSELNVNALLLGDSALYLCASSFASNTGELFFGEGSRLTVL.

V gene TRBV12-3 or TRBV12-4 combines with J gene TRBJ1-5, with a possible D match to TRBD1 (5 bases). V was cut by 2 bases and J by 5 bases, with 7 bases left in between. The CDR3 is 13 amino acids. DNA of the CDR3: TGTGCCAGCAGTTTAACAGGTTATCAGCCCCAGCATTTT. Translating it yields CASSLTGYQPQHF.

V is TRBV6-5 and J is TRBJ1-6; TRBD1 matches 7 bases. Looked up from germline, CDR1 is MNHEY and CDR2 is SVGAGI. This CDR3 region has 14 residues. J lost 9 bases, V lost 7 bases, and 9 bases had no gene match. CDR3 bases: TGTGCCAGCAAGCCCGGACAGGATTTTTCACCCCTCCACTTT. Protein: CASKPGQDFSPLHF.

The chain is built from TRBV2 and TRBJ1-5; D gene unclear. The CDR3 runs 14 residues. V was shortened by 3 bases and J by 3 bases, with 9 bases between the two germline ends. Germline values: CDR1 SNHLY, CDR2 FYNNEI. The CDR3 DNA reads as TGTGCCAGCAGTGACAGGAGGGTCAATCAGCCCCAGCATTTT. It is translated as CASSDRRVNQPQHF.

In DNA form, the CDR3 reads TGTGCCAGCAGCTCCGGGACAGGGGGCGCGGGTGGCTACACCTTC. Encoded protein: CASSSGTGGAGGYTF. The genes are TRBV7-9 and TRBJ1-2; 12 bases align to TRBD1. The ends lost 4 bases at V and 7 bases at J; junction bases unmatched: 7. Germline CDR1 is SEHNR and CDR2 is FQNEAQ (reference sequence). The CDR3 extends over 15 amino acids.

The chain couples TRBV30 to TRBJ2-7; the match to TRBD2 covers 12 bases. V lost 2 bases to trimming and J lost 6 bases; unmatched junction nucleotides: 14. Germline values: CDR1 GTSNPN, CDR2 SVGIG (reference sequence). This CDR3 has 17 amino acids. The CDR3 loop reads CAWSSRTSGIFRGEQYF. The CDR3 DNA follows: TGTGCCTGGAGTTCACGGACTAGCGGGATTTTCCGAGGCGAGCAGTACTTC.

The chain links TRBV7-2 to TRBJ1-1, with 9 bases identical to TRBD1. V shed 5 bases and J 2 bases; nucleotides not matched to a gene: 3. CDR1 SGHTA and CDR2 FQGNSA come from the germline V gene. The CDR3 totals 14 residues. In DNA form, the CDR3 reads TGTGCCAGCAGCAAACAGGGGGCAAACACTGAAGCTTTCTTT. Residues: CASSKQGANTEAFF.

The chain uses TRBV7-2 and TRBJ2-7; 10 bases map to TRBD2. This CDR3 contains 15 residues. The J segment lost 7 bases and the V segment lost 3 bases, leaving 9 bases of the junction unmatched. Per the germline V gene, CDR1 is SGHTA and CDR2 is FQGNSA. As DNA, the CDR3 is TGTGCCAGCAGCTTGGGTGTAGCGGGGGGTTGGGAGCAGTACTTC. Protein: CASSLGVAGGWEQYF.

This sequence joins TRBV6-5 and TRBJ1-2, with D possibly TRBD1 on 5 matching bases. The CDR3 is made up of 13 amino acids. The V and J ends lost 6 bases and 4 bases respectively, with 12 bases between them. The V gene's germline CDR1 is MNHEY and CDR2 SVGAGI. CDR3 DNA: TGTGCCAGCAGCGAGCTAGGGGCCTATGGCTACACCTTC. Translating it yields CASSELGAYGYTF.